A selection of T cell receptor beta chains follows, all from one sample in a study of blood T cell repertoires in COVID-19. Sequenced by immunoSEQ multiplex PCR; TCRdb stores in-frame clones only, minus some. The table shows 140,000 or so clones, with about four fifths occurring only once. Sequencing used peripheral blood. The receptors come from a woman of 80 years or more with acute or convalescent COVID-19. Both conserved end residues are part of each CDR3. The order of the fields is D gene, CDR3 length, V gene, CDR3 protein. The D gene is left open where the match is weak.

>.|16|TRBV7-2
CASSPVGGTFNSPLHF
>.|14|TRBV9
CASSRGTSEMEQYF
>TRBD2|16|TRBV7-2
CASSRFAGGHQNIQYF
>.|14|TRBV28
CASSARGGSYGYTF
>TRBD1|14|TRBV5-1
CASSSSGTGGEAFF
>.|18|TRBV25-1
CASSLRQGLSSGANVLTF
>TRBD1|14|TRBV2
CASIPGTDNSPLHF
>TRBD1|15|TRBV27
CASSSTGGKGTEAFF
>TRBD1|16|TRBV24-1
CATSDRRDRNTGELFF
>TRBD1|16|TRBV14
CASSPRWGQGDNEQFF
>.|13|TRBV5-1
CASSSLSGNTIYF
>.|13|TRBV7-2
CASSPQIGGSAFF
>TRBD1|12|TRBV18
CASSQGAYGYTF
>.|13|TRBV5-6
CASSPGQYTEAFF
>TRBD1|16|TRBV15
CATKTGTGRNTGELFF
>TRBD2|16|TRBV24-1
CATSDRAGGSYNEQFF
>TRBD1|16|TRBV6-2/TRBV6-3
CASSYDLGQFNTEAFF
>.|14|TRBV5-1
CASSLGPGGEKLFF
>.|11|TRBV11-2
CASSLSETQYF
>.|17|TRBV9
CASSVAHGGWSYNEQFF
>.|13|TRBV3-1/TRBV3-2
CASSRRSTGEQYF
>TRBD1|14|TRBV19
CASSGQGYIGGYTF
>TRBD1|16|TRBV7-9
CASSLARNRGYNIQYF
>.|12|TRBV6-5
CASSGPGQFVTF
>TRBD2|14|TRBV11-3
CASSSGTSRGSQYF
>.|16|TRBV5-1
CASSLERPPGAYEQYF
>TRBD1|14|TRBV7-6
CASSYGQGSRELFF
>TRBD1|12|TRBV2
CASSSDRGGYTF
>TRBD1|16|TRBV30
CAWSQDRGSGANVLTF
>TRBD1|13|TRBV29-1
CSGGTGVGNTIYF
>.|15|TRBV28
CASSPGWPSNQPQHF
>.|13|TRBV28
CASSRQNNQPQHF
>TRBD2|16|TRBV5-1
CASSLSSGGAPGEQYF
>.|9|TRBV25-1
CASPPELFF
>.|20|TRBV21-1
CASSKTQGKAGGGRNTEAFF
>.|16|TRBV2
CASSGIGRRGNQPQHF
>.|15|TRBV19
CASSIVVGSHTEAFF
>TRBD1|15|TRBV27
CASSLGTGGFTEAFF
>.|15|TRBV4-1
CASSQGTVPTYEQYF
>.|16|TRBV4-3
CASSQDSQGVSYGYTF
>TRBD1|16|TRBV15
CATSRRRTGGESEAFF
>.|11|TRBV6-5
CASRGAYGYTF
>TRBD2|19|TRBV4-1
CASSHPEAQRGGTQNIQYF
>TRBD2|16|TRBV5-1
CASSLGTSGGADTQYF
>.|16|TRBV9
CASSFLSGDHNSPLHF
>TRBD1|14|TRBV6-5
CASSWGQLSYGYTF
>TRBD1|15|TRBV12-5
CASGLGQGMGTEAFF
>.|14|TRBV4-3
CASSQDRGNEKLFF
>.|15|TRBV7-2
CASSPQGGIRSGYTF
>.|14|TRBV6-5
CASSYRGFNSPLHF
>.|15|TRBV7-8
CASSPRATANEKLFF
>.|17|TRBV9
CASSVEGGARSNTEAFF
>TRBD1|15|TRBV6-2/TRBV6-3
CASSPGQGVRSPLHF
>.|14|TRBV29-1
CSVGGEFSGNTIYF
>TRBD1|15|TRBV19
CASSFGTGLGIEAFF
>.|14|TRBV7-8
CASSWSQGLNGYTF
>TRBD1|14|TRBV3-1/TRBV3-2
CASSHKGAREKLFF
>TRBD1|15|TRBV7-2
CASSAPTGGHTEAFF
>.|14|TRBV27
CASSLFRGPREQYF
>.|13|TRBV18
CASSPSLDEKLFF